This TCR beta chain was sequenced for a study of vaccination and CD4 T cells after COVID-19. The germline V gene encodes CDR1 DFQATT and CDR2 SNEGSKA (reference sequence). CDR3 size: 12 residues. Points on this clonotype: The antigen remains undetermined.

The assay that was used to sequence DNA from cultured CD4+ T cells was the Oncomine TCR Beta short-read assay. Genomic DNA from cultured CD4+ T cells was extracted. TCRdb ran MiXCR on the PCR reads and lists one entry per CDR3 protein. The sample yields approximately 9,300 distinct CDR3 sequences, around 42% seen once. Treatment indicated: roughly 10-day PBMC culture with coronavirus spike peptide pools or control peptides (ViraFEST assay). Prior to the COVID-19 pandemic (2011-2018), the unexposed donor's CD4+ T cells were collected. Testing used SARS-CoV-2 S/N and four cold-coronavirus spikes on unexposed-donor CD4+ T cells, cells permitting.

The genes are TRBV20-1 and TRBJ2-5; D is possibly TRBD2 (6 bases). This sequence was found in a human donor in good health. Sequencing used CD4+ T cells from blood, cultured in vitro. The CDR3 region has the DNA TGCAGCTGCGCGGGACCCCAAGAGACCCAGTACTTC. Translated: CSCAGPQETQYF.